The present entry profiles one TCR beta chain with its context. Antigen unknown. These data come from a study of T cell responses to AZD1222 COVID-19 vaccine. Regarding the study as a whole: White British donors predominated, females outnumbered males, and clonal diversity was possibly underestimated. Vaccine-related CD4 TCRs covered spike, predominating at 160-218 and 743-854. Per reports, nearly half of all spike-specific TCRs target regions that are unmutated in variants.

The germline CDR1 and CDR2 sequences are SSHAT and FNYEAQ (reference sequence). The CDR3 is 14 amino acids. The V gene end was trimmed by 5 bases and the J gene end by 9 bases; junction bases not matched to a gene: 9. Sequencing used immunoSEQ multiplex PCR; TCRdb keeps in-frame clones, though not all of them. The repertoire holds 55,000 to 65,000 clones, approximately 89% seen once, with 5% to 6.5% in the top ten. V is TRBV7-7 and J is TRBJ2-5, with 10 bases lining up with TRBD1. Sample: peripheral blood, taken 28 days after the second AZD1222 dose. The clonotype comes from an adult who received the AZD1222 COVID-19 vaccine. As DNA, the CDR3 is TGTGCCAGCAGCCGGGACAGGGGCGGGGAGGCCCAGTACTTC. It translates to CASSRDRGGEAQYF.